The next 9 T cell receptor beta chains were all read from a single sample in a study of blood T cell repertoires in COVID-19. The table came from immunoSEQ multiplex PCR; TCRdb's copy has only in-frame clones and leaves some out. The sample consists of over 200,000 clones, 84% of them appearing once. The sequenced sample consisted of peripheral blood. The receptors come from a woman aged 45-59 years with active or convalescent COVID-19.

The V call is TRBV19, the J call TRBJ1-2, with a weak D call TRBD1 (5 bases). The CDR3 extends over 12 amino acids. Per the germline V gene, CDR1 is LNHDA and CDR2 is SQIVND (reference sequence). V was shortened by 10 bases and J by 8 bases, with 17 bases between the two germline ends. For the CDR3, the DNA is TGTGCCACACAAGACAGAATATTAGGCTACACCTTC. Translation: CATQDRILGYTF.

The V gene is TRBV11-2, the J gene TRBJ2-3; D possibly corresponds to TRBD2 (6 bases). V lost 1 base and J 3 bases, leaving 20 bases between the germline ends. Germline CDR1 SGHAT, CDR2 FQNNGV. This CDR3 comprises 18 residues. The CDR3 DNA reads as TGTGCCAGCAGCTTAGTAGCCGGGGGTCCCCCATTAACAGATACGCAGTATTTT. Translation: CASSLVAGGPPLTDTQYF.

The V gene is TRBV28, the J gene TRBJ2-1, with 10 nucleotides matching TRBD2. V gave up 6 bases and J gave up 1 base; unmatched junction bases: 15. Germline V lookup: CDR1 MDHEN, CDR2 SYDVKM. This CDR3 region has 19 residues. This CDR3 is CASRPGGLAGVRSYNEQFF. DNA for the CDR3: TGTGCCAGCAGACCAGGAGGGCTAGCGGGAGTACGGTCCTACAATGAGCAGTTCTTC.

CDR3 sequence reads: CASSRLAGNYEQYF. The CDR3 DNA reads TGTGCCAGCAGCCGTCTAGCGGGGAACTACGAGCAGTACTTC. The genes are TRBV3-1 (or the pseudogene TRBV3-2) and TRBJ2-7; 9 bases are shared with TRBD2. From germline, CDR1 is LGHDT and CDR2 YNNKEL (reference sequence). The CDR3 loop spans 14 amino acids. J was trimmed by 3 bases and V by 4 bases; bases with no gene match: 4.

The CDR3 DNA reads as TGTGCCAGCAGCAAAGACAGTGTAGCCAAAAACATTCAGTACTTC. Translated, it gives CASSKDSVAKNIQYF. The rearrangement links TRBV7-2 to TRBJ2-4, with TRBD1 as a possible D gene (5 bases). V lost 5 bases, J lost 0 bases, and 11 bases lay in between. Looked up from germline, CDR1 is SGHTA and CDR2 is FQGNSA. CDR3 length: 15 amino acids.

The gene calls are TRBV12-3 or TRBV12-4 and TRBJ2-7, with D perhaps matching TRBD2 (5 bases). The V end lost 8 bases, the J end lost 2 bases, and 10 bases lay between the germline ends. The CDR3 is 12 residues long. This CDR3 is CASSGGPYEQYF. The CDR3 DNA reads TGTGCCAGCTCTGGAGGACCCTACGAGCAGTACTTC.

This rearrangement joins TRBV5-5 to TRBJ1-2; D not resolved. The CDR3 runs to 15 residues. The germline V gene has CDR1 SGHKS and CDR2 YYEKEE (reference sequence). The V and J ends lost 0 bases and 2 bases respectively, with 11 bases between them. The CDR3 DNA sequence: TGTGCCAGCAGCTTGGCCCCCCGTAGAAACTATGGCTACACCTTC. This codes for CASSLAPRRNYGYTF.

The DNA for the CDR3 is TGTGCCAGCTCACTGGGGACTAGCGGGATGCGCAGGGCAGATACGCAGTATTTT. This codes for CASSLGTSGMRRADTQYF. The chain has TRBV18 and TRBJ2-3, with 13 bases identical to TRBD2. This CDR3 has 18 residues. Trimming removed 4 bases from V and 4 bases from J; junction bases left unmatched: 11. Germline lookup yields CDR1 KGHSH and CDR2 LQKENI.

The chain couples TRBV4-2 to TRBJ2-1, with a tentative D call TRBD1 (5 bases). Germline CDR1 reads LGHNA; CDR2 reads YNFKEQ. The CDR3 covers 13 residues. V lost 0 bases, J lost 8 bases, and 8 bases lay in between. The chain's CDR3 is CASSQDRGDEQFF. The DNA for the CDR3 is TGTGCCAGCAGCCAAGATAGGGGCGATGAGCAGTTCTTC.